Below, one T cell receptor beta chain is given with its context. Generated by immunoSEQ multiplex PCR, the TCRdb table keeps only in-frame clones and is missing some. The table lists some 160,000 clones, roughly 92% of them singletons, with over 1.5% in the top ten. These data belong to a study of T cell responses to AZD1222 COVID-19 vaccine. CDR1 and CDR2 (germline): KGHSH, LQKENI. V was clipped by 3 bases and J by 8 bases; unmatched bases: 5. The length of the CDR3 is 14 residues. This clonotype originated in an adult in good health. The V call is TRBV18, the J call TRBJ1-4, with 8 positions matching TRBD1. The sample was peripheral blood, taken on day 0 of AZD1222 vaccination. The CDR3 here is CASSPGQGGEKLFF. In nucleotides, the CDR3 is TGTGCCAGCTCACCCGGACAGGGAGGAGAAAAACTGTTTTTT. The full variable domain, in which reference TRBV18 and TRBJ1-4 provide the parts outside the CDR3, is NAGVMQNPRHLVRRRGQEARLRCSPMKGHSHVYWYRQLPEEGLKFMVYLQKENIIDESGMPKERFSAEFPKEGPSILRIQQVVRGDSAAYFCASSPGQGGEKLFFGSGTQLSVL.